Below are 25 T cell receptor beta chains sequenced from a single sample in a study of blood T cell repertoires in COVID-19. TCRdb's copy holds only in-frame clones and misses some; the assay was immunoSEQ multiplex PCR. The sample holds some 150,000 clones, around 85% seen once. Source material: peripheral blood. Every receptor here comes from a woman aged 55-75 years with COVID-19, enrolled during active disease.

This chain uses TRBV5-6 with TRBJ1-4; D remains unclear. Per the germline V gene, CDR1 is SGHDT and CDR2 is YYEEEE. Trimming took 0 bases from V and 0 from J, leaving 9 bases between them. This CDR3 comprises 16 residues. CDR3 bases: TGTGCCAGCAGCTTGGGTGGAACAGCAACTAATGAAAAACTGTTTTTT. Its translation is CASSLGGTATNEKLFF.

The chain carries TRBV5-1 and TRBJ1-4, with 7 bases fitting TRBD1. Trimming cost V 2 bases and J 3 bases; bases outside gene matches: 4. The CDR3 loop spans 15 amino acids. Per the germline V gene, CDR1 is SGHRS and CDR2 is YFSETQ. CDR3 amino acids: CASSLGQGANEKLFF. In DNA form, the CDR3 reads TGCGCCAGCAGCTTAGGGCAGGGGGCTAATGAAAAACTGTTTTTT.

The chain recombines TRBV5-1 with TRBJ1-1; D not certain. In germline, CDR1 is SGHRS, CDR2 YFSETQ. V shed 0 bases and J shed 0 bases, with 9 bases lying between them. The CDR3 sequence is 15 residues long. CDR3 protein: CASSLAIVMNTEAFF. The CDR3 DNA sequence: TGCGCCAGCAGCTTGGCGATAGTCATGAACACTGAAGCTTTCTTT.

The V gene is TRBV5-5, the J gene TRBJ2-5; 7 nucleotides align to TRBD1. Germline V CDR1 and CDR2: SGHKS, YYEKEE (reference sequence). J lost 2 bases, V lost 1 base, and 2 bases had no gene match. The CDR3 is 14 residues long. For the CDR3, the DNA is TGTGCCAGCAGCTTGCTGGGACAGCAAGAGACCCAGTACTTC. The encoded protein is CASSLLGQQETQYF.

The chain carries TRBV9 and TRBJ2-5; 12 bases fit TRBD1. Germline V lookup: CDR1 SGDLS, CDR2 YYNGEE. V trimming: 2 bases; J trimming: 0 bases; junction bases outside the gene matches: 8. There are 18 residues in the CDR3. The CDR3 sequence: CASSVQTGTGGHQETQYF. In nucleotides, the CDR3 is TGTGCCAGCAGCGTCCAGACCGGGACAGGGGGCCACCAAGAGACCCAGTACTTC.

The rearrangement uses TRBV11-2 and TRBJ2-7; 11 nucleotides align to TRBD2. Trimming removed 5 bases from V and 3 bases from J; junction bases left unmatched: 15. Germline values: CDR1 SGHAT, CDR2 FQNNGV. This CDR3 comprises 18 residues. CDR3 DNA: TGTGCCAGCAGCCCCGTGCGCCTAAAGACTAGCGGGGTCTACGAGCAGTACTTC. It yields the protein CASSPVRLKTSGVYEQYF.

This chain uses TRBV10-3 with TRBJ1-2, with D perhaps matching TRBD1 (5 bases). Germline lookup yields CDR1 ENHRY and CDR2 SYGVKD. Trimming cost V 7 bases and J 0 bases, with 9 bases left between them. The CDR3 is 13 amino acids. The CDR3, as DNA: TGTGCCATCAACCAGGGCTCTAACTATGGCTACACCTTC. It encodes CAINQGSNYGYTF.

The chain is built from TRBV3-1 (or the pseudogene TRBV3-2) and TRBJ1-3, with 7 bases identical to TRBD1. The germline gives CDR1 LGHDT, CDR2 YNNKEL (reference sequence). With V trimmed by 3 bases and J by 3 bases, 5 bases remained unmatched. This CDR3 is built from 15 residues. CDR3 coding DNA: TGTGCCAGCAGCCACCCAGGGGGAGGTGGAAACACCATATATTTT. Translation: CASSHPGGGGNTIYF.

The chain uses TRBV6-5 and TRBJ2-1, with TRBD2 identical over 10 bases. V dropped 10 bases and J dropped 8; count of bases not matched to a gene: 14. The CDR3 consists of 15 residues. Germline V gene data show CDR1 as MNHEY and CDR2 as SVGAGI. CDR3 nucleotides: TGTGCCACAAGAGGGCCAGCGGGGGGGCTGGATGAGCAGTTCTTC. Amino acids: CATRGPAGGLDEQFF.

This clone was seen only a few times. This chain connects TRBV5-1 to TRBJ1-3, with D unclear. CDR1 is SGHRS and CDR2 is YFSETQ in the germline V gene. The CDR3 sequence is 14 residues long. V was shortened by 3 bases and J by 0 bases, with 7 bases between the two germline ends. The CDR3: CASSSRGSGNTIYF. For the CDR3, the DNA is TGCGCCAGCAGCTCGCGGGGCTCTGGAAACACCATATATTTT. The full variable domain, in which reference TRBV5-1 and TRBJ1-3 provide the parts outside the CDR3, is KAGVTQTPRYLIKTRGQQVTLSCSPISGHRSVSWYQQTPGQGLQFLFEYFSETQRNKGNFPGRFSGRQFSNSRSEMNVSTLELGDSALYLCASSSRGSGNTIYFGEGSWLTVV.

In its sample, this clone was seen once. The V call is TRBV6-5, the J call TRBJ1-1; no reliable D call. CDR3 length: 13 amino acids. Germline CDR1 and CDR2: MNHEY and SVGAGI. Trimming cost V 4 bases and J 4 bases, with 10 bases left between them. The DNA for the CDR3 is TGTGCCAGCAGTTCCCTTGAGAGCACTGAAGCTTTCTTT. Residues: CASSSLESTEAFF.

This rearrangement joins TRBV9 to TRBJ1-4; D perhaps matches TRBD1 (5 bases). Germline V gene sequence: CDR1 SGDLS, CDR2 YYNGEE. V lost 3 bases and J 7 bases, leaving 19 bases between the germline ends. The CDR3 totals 16 residues. The CDR3, as DNA: TGTGCCAGCAGCGCCGGAGAGTTGGGGGGAGGTGAAAAACTGTTTTTT. This encodes CASSAGELGGGEKLFF.

The chain uses TRBV7-6 and TRBJ2-3; 9 bases align to TRBD2. Germline V gene sequence: CDR1 SGHVS, CDR2 FNYEAQ. The CDR3 totals 15 residues. V shed 4 bases and J 1 base; nucleotides not matched to a gene: 3. The CDR3 bases are TGTGCCAGCAGCTGGCGGGGGGGCGGCACAGATACGCAGTATTTT. Residues: CASSWRGGGTDTQYF.

J is TRBJ2-4 and V is TRBV7-2; D may be TRBD2 (6 bases). Germline CDR1 and CDR2: SGHTA and FQGNSA. Trimming removed 2 bases from V and 1 base from J, with 12 bases in between. The CDR3 spans 16 residues. This chain's CDR3 is CASSLNSGDAKNIQYF. The CDR3 region has the DNA TGTGCCAGCAGCTTAAATAGCGGTGACGCCAAAAACATTCAGTACTTC.

The chain has TRBV14 and TRBJ1-6; D is unresolved. This CDR3 is 14 amino acids long. V lost 4 bases to trimming and J lost 10 bases, with 14 bases between them. Germline-derived CDR1 and CDR2 are SGHDN and FVKESK. CDR3 nucleotide sequence: TGTGCCAGCAGCCTCGAGGTTGTACGGTCACCCCTCCACTTT. As protein: CASSLEVVRSPLHF. The full variable domain, completed using reference TRBV14 and TRBJ1-6, is EAGVTQFPSHSVIEKGQTVTLRCDPISGHDNLYWYRRVMGKEIKFLLHFVKESKQDESGMPNNRFLAERTGGTYSTLKVQPAELEDSGVYFCASSLEVVRSPLHFGNGTRLTVT.

The chain employs TRBV11-2 and TRBJ2-1, with TRBD2 identical over 13 bases. The germline V gene encodes CDR1 SGHAT and CDR2 FQNNGV. Losses at the gene ends were 3 bases for V and 7 bases for J; bases not matched to a gene: 3. The CDR3 length is 15 residues. The CDR3 DNA reads as TGTGCCAGCAGCTTTACTAGCGGGGGGGCTAATGAGCAGTTCTTC. Translation: CASSFTSGGANEQFF.

The chain combines TRBV11-3 with TRBJ2-3, with D hard to call. Germline CDR1 and CDR2: SGHNT and YENEEA. V dropped 2 bases and J dropped 4 bases, with 7 bases sitting between them. This CDR3 has 13 residues. DNA of the CDR3: TGTGCCAGCAGCTTATCCAGTGCAGATACGCAGTATTTT. Translation gives CASSLSSADTQYF.

The chain is built from TRBV12-5 and TRBJ2-1; TRBD2 agrees at 10 bases. CDR3 length: 16 residues. Germline V gene lookup returns CDR1 LGHNT and CDR2 FRNRAP. Trimming at V came to 0 bases and at J to 7 bases, leaving 6 bases not matched to a gene. CDR3 sequence reads: CASGLVLSGGDNEQFF. The CDR3 coding sequence is TGTGCTAGTGGTTTGGTACTCAGCGGGGGGGATAATGAGCAGTTCTTC.

This sequence joins TRBV10-3 and TRBJ2-7; weak D call: TRBD1 (5 bases). The germline CDR1 and CDR2 sequences are ENHRY and SYGVKD. The CDR3 has 13 amino acids. V lost 3 bases and J lost 3, with 9 bases in between. The CDR3 DNA follows: TGTGCCATCAGTGATATAGGGGACTACGAGCAGTACTTC. It codes for CAISDIGDYEQYF.

The chain links TRBV30 to TRBJ1-3, with a weak D call TRBD1 (5 bases). In germline, CDR1 is GTSNPN, CDR2 SVGIG (reference sequence). Trimming removed 2 bases from V and 4 bases from J, with 12 bases in between. This CDR3 is 14 amino acids long. The CDR3 loop reads CAWSQAGIGNTIYF. For the CDR3, the DNA is TGTGCCTGGAGTCAGGCAGGGATAGGAAACACCATATATTTT.

The CDR3 DNA reads TGTGCCAGCAGCCAGGGAGGGGGGGCCGAAGAGACCCAGTACTTC. The encoded protein is CASSQGGGAEETQYF. The gene calls are TRBV3-1 (or the pseudogene TRBV3-2) and TRBJ2-5, with D tentatively TRBD2 (7 bases). The germline gives CDR1 LGHDT, CDR2 YNNKEL (reference sequence). V lost 3 bases, J lost 3 bases, and 14 bases lay in between. This CDR3 is 15 amino acids long.

The sample holds one count of this clone. The chain links TRBV27 to TRBJ2-1; D is perhaps TRBD2 (6 bases). The CDR3 is 12 residues long. Trimming pared 10 bases from V and 4 bases from J, leaving 11 bases between. Germline V CDR1 and CDR2: MNHEY, SMNVEV (reference sequence). DNA for the CDR3: TGTGCCACGTTCCGGGGGTACAATGAGCAGTTCTTC. Amino acids: CATFRGYNEQFF.

The chain links TRBV27 to TRBJ1-4, with 9 bases aligning to TRBD1. V lost 5 bases, J lost 4 bases, and 2 bases stayed unmatched. CDR1 is MNHEY, CDR2 SMNVEV, per germline (reference sequence). The CDR3 totals 14 residues. CDR3 nucleotide sequence: TGTGCCAGCAGTCAGGACAGGGGTAATGAAAAACTGTTTTTT. Its protein is CASSQDRGNEKLFF.

This clone was observed a few times. The rearrangement links TRBV5-1 to TRBJ2-7; D is ambiguous. The CDR3 runs 14 residues. The germline CDR1 and CDR2 sequences are SGHRS and YFSETQ. Trimming took 0 bases from V and 2 from J, leaving 9 bases between them. The CDR3 sequence: CASSLDTDTYEQYF. CDR3 coding DNA: TGCGCCAGCAGCTTGGATACAGACACCTACGAGCAGTACTTC.

This chain uses TRBV24-1 with TRBJ2-1; 7 bases fit TRBD1. The length of the CDR3 is 15 residues. Unmatched junction bases numbered 4, after V lost 4 bases and J lost 2 bases. Germline-derived CDR1 and CDR2 are KGHDR and SFDVKD. CDR3 sequence (DNA): TGTGCCACCAGTGACCCCGGGACAGCCTACAATGAGCAGTTCTTC. Translating gives CATSDPGTAYNEQFF.